These T cell receptor beta chains were read from a single sample in a study of read filtering for tumor transcriptome and immune sequencing. Each CDR3 protein is one row after TCRdb ran MiXCR on the reads. Of tens of thousands of distinct CDR3 sequences in the sample, 20% to 25% were seen once. Sequenced material: a population of CD138-negative cells sorted from bone marrow. Source of these receptors: a donor at least 40 years old with multiple myeloma. CDR3s include the opening cysteine and the closing phenylalanine or tryptophan. The D gene is left open where the match is weak. A clone size is listed for some rows: how often the clone was seen (once, few, many), or a class if it is expanded.

CASSPRDGYYEQYF TGCGCCAGCAGCCCCCGGGACGGATATTACGAGCAGTACTTC TRBV4-1 NA NA TRBJ2-7
CASSLTRQGGTGELFF TGTGCCAGCAGCTTAACGAGACAGGGTGGCACCGGGGAGCTGTTTTTT TRBV7-3 TRBD1 many TRBJ2-2
CSARFAGGTEAFF TGCAGTGCTAGATTTGCAGGGGGCACTGAAGCTTTCTTT TRBV20-1 TRBD1 many TRBJ1-1
CASSRPGAQETQYF TGTGCCAGCTCACGACCGGGGGCCCAAGAGACCCAGTACTTC TRBV18 NA few TRBJ2-5
CASRAGEGEAFF TGTGCCAGCAGGGCAGGGGAAGGTGAAGCTTTCTTT TRBV28 NA NA TRBJ1-1
CASSLMDRGRETQYF TGTGCCAGCAGCTTAATGGACAGGGGGCGGGAGACCCAGTACTTC TRBV11-2 TRBD1 many TRBJ2-5
CASSRQAGDTQYF TGCGCCAGCAGCCGCCAAGCGGGAGATACGCAGTATTTT TRBV5-1 NA many TRBJ2-3
CATLEGLNTGELFF TGTGCCACCCTGGAGGGTCTCAACACCGGGGAGCTGTTTTTT TRBV28 NA many TRBJ2-2
CASSWQTDTQYF TGCGCCAGCAGCTGGCAGACAGATACGCAGTATTTT TRBV5-1 NA many TRBJ2-3
CSVGGGEPDTQYF TGCAGCGTTGGGGGGGGGGAGCCAGATACGCAGTATTTT TRBV29-1 TRBD2 many TRBJ2-3
CASSFDVNQPQHF TGCGCCAGCAGCTTCGACGTTAATCAGCCCCAGCATTTT TRBV5-1 NA NA TRBJ1-5
CSVGPRQNNEQFF TGCAGCGTTGGCCCTCGACAGAACAATGAGCAGTTCTTC TRBV29-1 NA many TRBJ2-1
CASSSGQGTTDTQYF TGTGCCAGCAGCTCAGGACAGGGAACAACAGATACGCAGTATTTT TRBV7-9 TRBD1 few TRBJ2-3
CSVAGLSSGANVLTF TGCAGCGTCGCGGGACTGAGCTCTGGGGCCAACGTCCTGACTTTC TRBV29-1 NA many TRBJ2-6
CASRGDGVNSPLHF TGCGCCAGCAGGGGGGACGGTGTTAATTCACCCCTCCACTTT TRBV5-1 NA many TRBJ1-6
CRSGRTNEQFF TGCAGGTCAGGGAGGACCAATGAGCAGTTCTTC TRBV20-1 NA NA TRBJ2-1
CASSFLGSGANVLTF TGTGCCAGCAGTTTTCTGGGGTCTGGGGCCAACGTCCTGACTTTC TRBV12-3/TRBV12-4 NA many TRBJ2-6
CASVDASSSYEQYF TGTGCCAGCGTCGACGCGTCGAGCTCCTACGAGCAGTACTTC TRBV2 NA many TRBJ2-7
CASGRDRGSYEQYF TGTGCCAGCGGAAGAGACAGGGGTTCCTACGAGCAGTACTTC TRBV2 TRBD1 many TRBJ2-7
CSVGWGGAYNEQFF TGCAGCGTGGGTTGGGGGGGGGCCTACAATGAGCAGTTCTTC TRBV29-1 TRBD2 many TRBJ2-1
CASSKHDRAYTGELFF TGCGCCAGCAGCAAACACGACAGGGCCTACACCGGGGAGCTGTTTTTT TRBV5-1 TRBD1 NA TRBJ2-2
CSATPRASSGGASETQYF TGCAGTGCTACCCCACGGGCTTCTAGCGGGGGGGCCTCCGAGACCCAGTACTTC TRBV20-1 TRBD2 NA TRBJ2-5
CASSLRAGHTEAFF TGTGCCAGCAGTTTACGGGCAGGGCACACTGAAGCTTTCTTT TRBV28 NA many TRBJ1-1
CASSVGVDSWYTIYF TGTGCCAGCAGCGTAGGTGTGGACAGTTGGTACACCATATATTTT TRBV9 NA few TRBJ1-3
CSVGTHNEQFF TGTTCCGTAGGGACTCACAATGAGCAGTTCTTC TRBV6-5 NA many TRBJ2-1
CASSPTSFSYNEQFF TGTGCCAGCAGCCCGACTAGCTTCTCCTACAATGAGCAGTTCTTC TRBV6-5 TRBD2 many TRBJ2-1
CASRVYNLANYEQYF TGTGCCAGCAGGGTCTACAATCTTGCGAACTACGAGCAGTACTTC TRBV6-5 NA once TRBJ2-7
CASTRGRNQPQHF TGTGCCAGCACCCGGGGTAGGAATCAGCCCCAGCATTTT TRBV28 NA NA TRBJ1-5
CAISGARGRGLSTEAFF TGTGCCATCAGTGGGGCCCGGGGGAGGGGTTTGAGCACTGAAGCTTTCTTT TRBV10-3 NA many TRBJ1-1
CASSPLGRGGMNTEAFF TGTGCCAGCAGCCCATTAGGTAGGGGGGGAATGAACACTGAAGCTTTCTTT TRBV11-2 NA NA TRBJ1-1
CAISETGGTDTQYF TGTGCCATCAGTGAGACAGGGGGCACAGATACGCAGTATTTT TRBV10-3 TRBD1 NA TRBJ2-3
CASIVPSPLHF TGTGCCAGCATAGTTCCTTCACCCCTCCACTTT TRBV6-1 NA many TRBJ1-6
CASSPPRGMNTEAIF TGTGCCAGCAGTCCCCCCCGCGGCATGAACACTGAAGCTATCTTT TRBV28 NA NA TRBJ1-1
CSVEDPDRQAYNEQFF TGCAGCGTTGAAGATCCTGACAGGCAAGCCTACAATGAGCAGTTCTTC TRBV29-1 NA NA TRBJ2-1
CASSRTASTEAFF TGTGCCAGCAGCCGGACAGCCAGCACTGAAGCTTTCTTT TRBV3-1 NA many TRBJ1-1
CASSLVPGNGYTF TGCGCCAGCAGCTTGGTTCCCGGTAATGGCTACACCTTC TRBV5-1 NA many TRBJ1-2
CASSGGGLKETQYF TGTGCCAGCAGCGGAGGGGGTCTTAAGGAGACCCAGTACTTC TRBV2 NA NA TRBJ2-5
CASSSGTGVRGGNQPQHF TGTGCCAGCAGCTCCGGGACAGGGGTCCGGGGAGGCAATCAGCCCCAGCATTTT TRBV28 TRBD1 many TRBJ1-5
CAISGTGGLDQPQHF TGTGCCATTAGTGGGACAGGAGGATTGGATCAGCCCCAGCATTTT TRBV10-3 TRBD1 NA TRBJ1-5
CSASPLTGGGTEAFF TGCAGTGCTAGTCCACTGACAGGGGGAGGAACTGAAGCTTTCTTT TRBV20-1 TRBD1 NA TRBJ1-1
CSVDKPDQETQYF TGCAGCGTTGACAAGCCAGACCAAGAGACCCAGTACTTC TRBV29-1 NA many TRBJ2-5
CASSEVWPLGELFF TGTGCCAGCAGTGAAGTGTGGCCCCTCGGGGAGCTGTTTTTT TRBV25-1 NA many TRBJ2-2
CSARGGGLPQHF TGCAGTGCCCGAGGGGGGGGGTTGCCCCAGCATTTT TRBV20-1 NA many TRBJ1-5
CSAWDSWMGTDTQYF TGCAGTGCTTGGGACAGTTGGATGGGGACAGATACGCAGTATTTT TRBV20-1 TRBD1 NA TRBJ2-3
CASSVAGVTGELFF TGTGCCAGCAGTGTGGCGGGGGTCACCGGGGAGCTGTTTTTT TRBV2 TRBD2 few TRBJ2-2
CASSIGGFAGELFF TGTGCCAGTAGTATTGGCGGGTTCGCCGGGGAGCTGTTTTTT TRBV19 NA many TRBJ2-2
CATGLAGTNEQFF TGTGCCACCGGACTAGCGGGGACCAATGAGCAGTTCTTC TRBV7-9 TRBD2 many TRBJ2-1
CASSSNTGTEAFF TGCGCCAGCAGCTCCAACACGGGCACTGAAGCTTTCTTT TRBV5-1 NA many TRBJ1-1
CASSTSGVDYEQYF TGTGCCAGCAGTACTAGCGGGGTTGACTACGAGCAGTACTTC TRBV28 TRBD2 few TRBJ2-7
CAIRTAQETQYF TGTGCCATCAGAACAGCTCAAGAGACCCAGTACTTC TRBV10-3 NA many TRBJ2-5